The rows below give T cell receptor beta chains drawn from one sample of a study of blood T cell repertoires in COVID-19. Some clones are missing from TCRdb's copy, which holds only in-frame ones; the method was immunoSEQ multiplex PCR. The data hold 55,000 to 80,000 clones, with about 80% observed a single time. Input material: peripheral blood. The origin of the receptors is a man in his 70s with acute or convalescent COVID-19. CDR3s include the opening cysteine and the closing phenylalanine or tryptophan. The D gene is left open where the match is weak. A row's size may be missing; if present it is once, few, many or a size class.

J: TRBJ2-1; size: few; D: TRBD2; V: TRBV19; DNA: TGTGCCAGTAGGACTAGCGGGAGGGACAATGAGCAGTTCTTC; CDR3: CASRTSGRDNEQFF
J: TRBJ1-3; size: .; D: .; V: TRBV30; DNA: TGTGCCTGGAGTCCCCCGAGGCCGGCTGGAAACACCATATATTTT; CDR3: CAWSPPRPAGNTIYF
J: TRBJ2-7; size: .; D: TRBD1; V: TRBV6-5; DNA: TGTGCCAGCAAAAGGGGACAGAGGGGCGAGCAGTACTTC; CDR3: CASKRGQRGEQYF
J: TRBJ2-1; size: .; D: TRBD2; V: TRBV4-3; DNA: TGCGCCAGCAGCCCCAGCCTAGCGGATATTAGCTCCTACAATGAGCAGTTCTTC; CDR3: CASSPSLADISSYNEQFF
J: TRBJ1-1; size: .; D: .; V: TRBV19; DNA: TGTGCCAGTAGTATGAGAAAGGACATCCCTCAAGCTTTCTTT; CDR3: CASSMRKDIPQAFF
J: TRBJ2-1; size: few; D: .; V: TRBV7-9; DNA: TGTGCCAGCAGCTTCAACTATGAGCAGTTCTTC; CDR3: CASSFNYEQFF
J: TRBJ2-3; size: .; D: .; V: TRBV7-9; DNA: TGTGCCAGCAGCTTATCGGGGTCCGCAGATACGCAGTATTTT; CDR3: CASSLSGSADTQYF
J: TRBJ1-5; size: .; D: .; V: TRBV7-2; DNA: TGTGCCAGCAGCGATAGGAGGGAGGAGCCCCAGCATTTT; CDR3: CASSDRREEPQHF
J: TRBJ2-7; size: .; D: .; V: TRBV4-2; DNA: TGTGCCAGCAGCCAAGATTTTAGCGGCACATCCTACGAGCAGTACTTC; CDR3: CASSQDFSGTSYEQYF
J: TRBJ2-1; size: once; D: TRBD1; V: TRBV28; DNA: TGTGCCAGCAGTTCCTCCGGGACAGGGGGCCACAATGAGCAGTTCTTC; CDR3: CASSSSGTGGHNEQFF
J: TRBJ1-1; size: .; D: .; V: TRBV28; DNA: TGTGCCAGCAGCCTTGACATGAACACTGAAGCTTTCTTT; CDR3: CASSLDMNTEAFF
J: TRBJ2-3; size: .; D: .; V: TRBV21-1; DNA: TGTGCCAGCAGCAAATTACTAGTCCCGACGGGTACGCAGTATTTT; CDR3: CASSKLLVPTGTQYF
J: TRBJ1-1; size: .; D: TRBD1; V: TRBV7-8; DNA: TGTGCCAGCAGCACACGGACAGGGGGGGACACTGAAGCTTTCTTT; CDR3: CASSTRTGGDTEAFF
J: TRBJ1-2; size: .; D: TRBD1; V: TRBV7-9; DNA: TGTGCCAGCAGCCCAGAGGGGACAGGTTTAAGTGGCTACACCTTC; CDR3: CASSPEGTGLSGYTF
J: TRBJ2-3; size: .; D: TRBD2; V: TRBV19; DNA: TGTGCCAGTAGGCGACTAGCGGGCGGCTCAAGCACAGATACGCAGTATTTT; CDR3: CASRRLAGGSSTDTQYF
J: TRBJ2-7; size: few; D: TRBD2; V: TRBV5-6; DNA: TGTGCCAGCAGCGCCAGACTAGCGGGAGTCCACGAGCAGTACTTC; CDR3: CASSARLAGVHEQYF
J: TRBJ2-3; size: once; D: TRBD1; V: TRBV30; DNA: TGTGCCTGGAGGGACAGGGGGACAGATACGCAGTATTTT; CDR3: CAWRDRGTDTQYF
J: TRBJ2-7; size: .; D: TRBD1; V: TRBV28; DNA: TGTGCCAGCAGAACCGGGACAGGGGTCTACGAGCAGTACTTC; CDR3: CASRTGTGVYEQYF
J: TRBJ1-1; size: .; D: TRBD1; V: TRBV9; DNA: TGTGCCAGCAGCCCGCGACAGGGAGTGGCTGAAGCTTTCTTT; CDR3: CASSPRQGVAEAFF
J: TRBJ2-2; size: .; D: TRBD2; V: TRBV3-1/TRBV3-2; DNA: TGTGCCAGCAGCGGACTAGCGGGATTCACCGGGGAGCTGTTTTTT; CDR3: CASSGLAGFTGELFF
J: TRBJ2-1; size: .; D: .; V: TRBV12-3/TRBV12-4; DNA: TGTGCCAGCAGTTTGTACCAGTCCGATGAGCAGTTCTTC; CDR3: CASSLYQSDEQFF
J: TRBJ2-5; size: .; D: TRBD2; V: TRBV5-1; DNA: TGCGCCAGCAGCTTGGGCGGACTAGCGGGAGGAGGGGAGACCCAGTACTTC; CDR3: CASSLGGLAGGGETQYF
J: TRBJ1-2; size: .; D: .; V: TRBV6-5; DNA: TGTGCCAGCAGTCCCCCCGGGCTCGGAGGCTATGGCTACACCTTC; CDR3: CASSPPGLGGYGYTF
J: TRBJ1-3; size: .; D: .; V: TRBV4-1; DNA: TGCGCCAGCAGCCCGCAGGGTGCTGGAAACACCATATATTTT; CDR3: CASSPQGAGNTIYF
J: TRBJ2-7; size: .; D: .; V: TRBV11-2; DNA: TGTGCCAGCAGCTTAGCCACAAGTCTTTACGAGCAGTACTTC; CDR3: CASSLATSLYEQYF
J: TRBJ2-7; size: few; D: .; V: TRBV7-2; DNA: TGTGCCAGCAGCTTAGCGCCGGGGATGACCTACGAGCAGTACTTC; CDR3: CASSLAPGMTYEQYF
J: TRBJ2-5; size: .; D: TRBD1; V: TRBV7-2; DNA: TGTGCCAGCAGCCCTGGGACAGGGGCCGTGATCCAAGAGACCCAGTACTTC; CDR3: CASSPGTGAVIQETQYF
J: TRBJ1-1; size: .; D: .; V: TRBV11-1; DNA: TGTGCCAGCAGCTTAAACAGGGTCGGGAACACTGAAGCTTTCTTT; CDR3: CASSLNRVGNTEAFF
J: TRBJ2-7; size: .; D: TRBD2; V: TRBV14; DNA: TGTGCCAGCAGCCAAGTTCGACCCGGCGGGAGGCCCTACGAGCAGTACTTC; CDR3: CASSQVRPGGRPYEQYF
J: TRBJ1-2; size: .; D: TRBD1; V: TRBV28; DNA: TGTGCCAGCAGCGTCGGACAGGATCTGTGGAGCACCTTC; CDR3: CASSVGQDLWSTF
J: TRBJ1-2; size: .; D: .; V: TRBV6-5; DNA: TGTGCCAGCCGCCCGGAGGGCAGGGATTATGGCTACACCTTC; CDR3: CASRPEGRDYGYTF
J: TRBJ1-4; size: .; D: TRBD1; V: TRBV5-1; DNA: TGCGCCAGCAGCTTGGGACAGGGGAGGGGCGATGAAAAACTGTTTTTT; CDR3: CASSLGQGRGDEKLFF
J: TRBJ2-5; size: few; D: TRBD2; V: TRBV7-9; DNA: TGTGCCAGCAGCTTTGCACTAGCGGTGGAAGAGACCCAGTACTTC; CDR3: CASSFALAVEETQYF
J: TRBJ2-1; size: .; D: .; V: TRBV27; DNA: TGTGCCAGCAGGGACTGGAGCTCCTACAATGAGCAGTTCTTC; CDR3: CASRDWSSYNEQFF
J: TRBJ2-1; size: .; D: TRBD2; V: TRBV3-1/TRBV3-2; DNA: TGTGCCAGCAGCCGAGGCCTAGCGGGGTTCTACAATGAGCAGTTCTTC; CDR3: CASSRGLAGFYNEQFF
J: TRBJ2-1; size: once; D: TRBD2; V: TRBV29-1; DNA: TGCAGCGCGGGGGGGGCAGGGCGTTACAATGAGCAGTTCTTC; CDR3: CSAGGAGRYNEQFF
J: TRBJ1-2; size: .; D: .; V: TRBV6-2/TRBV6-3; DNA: TGTGCCAGCAGTTTACAGCAGGCTGATGGCTACACCTTC; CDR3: CASSLQQADGYTF
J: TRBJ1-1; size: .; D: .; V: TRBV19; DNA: TGTGCCAGTAGTATTAAAGGGGCGACTGGGATGAACACTGAAGCTTTCTTT; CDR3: CASSIKGATGMNTEAFF
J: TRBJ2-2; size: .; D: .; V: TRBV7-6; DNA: TGTGCCAGCAGCTTACGGGACAGGGGGCTACTAGCGGGAGAAGGCGGGGAGCTGTTTTTT; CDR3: CASSLRDRGLLAGEGGELFF
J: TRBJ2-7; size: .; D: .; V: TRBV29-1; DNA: TGCAGCGTTCGGTCGGACGGGAGCTCCTACGAGCAGTACTTC; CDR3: CSVRSDGSSYEQYF
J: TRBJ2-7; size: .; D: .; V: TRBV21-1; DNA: TGTGCCAGCAGCAATTTGGCTCCGGACAGTAAACACGAGCAGTACTTC; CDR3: CASSNLAPDSKHEQYF
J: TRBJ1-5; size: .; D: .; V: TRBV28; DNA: TGTGCCAGCTGTACGCCAGGGTGGGATCAGCCCCAGCATTTT; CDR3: CASCTPGWDQPQHF
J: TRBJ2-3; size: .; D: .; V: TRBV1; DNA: TGCACCAGCAGCCCGAGGGTGGGCCCAGATACGCAGTATTTT; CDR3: CTSSPRVGPDTQYF
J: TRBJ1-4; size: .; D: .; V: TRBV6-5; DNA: TGTGCCAGCTCCAGCTTGGGGGGATTTTCAGTTTTTTTT; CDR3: CASSSLGGFSVFF
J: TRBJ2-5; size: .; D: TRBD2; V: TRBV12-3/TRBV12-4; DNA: TGTGCCAGCAGGGGACTAGCGGGAGAGACCCAGTACTTC; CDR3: CASRGLAGETQYF
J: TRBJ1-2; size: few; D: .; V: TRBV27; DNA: TGTGCCAGCAGTTATGCGCAACGGCAGGGAAACTATGGCTACACCTTC; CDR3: CASSYAQRQGNYGYTF
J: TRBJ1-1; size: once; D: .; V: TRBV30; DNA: TGTGCCTGTCTAGTCTCCAAAGCTTTCTTT; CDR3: CACLVSKAFF